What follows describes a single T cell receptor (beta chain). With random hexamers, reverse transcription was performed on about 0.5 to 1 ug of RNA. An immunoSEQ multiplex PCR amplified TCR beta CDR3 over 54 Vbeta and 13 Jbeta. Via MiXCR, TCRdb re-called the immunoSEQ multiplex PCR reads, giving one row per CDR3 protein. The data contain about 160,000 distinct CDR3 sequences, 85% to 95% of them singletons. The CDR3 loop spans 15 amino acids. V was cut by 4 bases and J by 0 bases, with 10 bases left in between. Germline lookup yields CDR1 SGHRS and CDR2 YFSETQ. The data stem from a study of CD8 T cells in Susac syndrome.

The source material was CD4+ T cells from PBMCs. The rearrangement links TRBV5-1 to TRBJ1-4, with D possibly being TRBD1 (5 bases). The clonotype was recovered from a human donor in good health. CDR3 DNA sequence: TGCGCCAGCAGCGAAGGGGCAGCAACTAATGAAAAACTGTTTTTT. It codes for CASSEGAATNEKLFF.